The 18 T cell receptor beta chains reported below all come from one sample, sequenced in a study of regulatory T cells in long-lasting Graves disease. Assembly of TCR beta libraries relied on iRepertoire HTBI primers together with Arm-PCR of CDR3 regions. MiXCR was run by TCRdb on the multiplex PCR reads, yielding one entry per CDR3 protein. Of some 410,000 distinct CDR3 sequences listed, 15% to 20% are singletons. Indicated time point: newly diagnosed GD, antithyroid drugs for less than 3 months. With RNA extracted from PBMCs as input, the TCR library was made. These data also formed part of another study, on T cells in Graves' hyperthyroidism and ophthalmopathy.

The sequencing used peripheral blood mononuclear cells (PBMCs), collected at new diagnosis, from a patient treated with antithyroid drugs. These receptors originate from a woman aged 30 to 39 with Graves disease.

This clonotype was recorded many times. V gene TRBV11-2 combines with J gene TRBJ1-6; 9 bases agree with TRBD1. The ends lost 4 bases at V and 10 bases at J; junction bases unmatched: 5. CDR1 and CDR2 (germline): SGHAT, FQNNGV. This CDR3 contains 14 residues. The CDR3 DNA is TGTGCCAGCAGCTCCCGACAGGGGGAATCACCCCTCCACTTT. Encoded protein: CASSSRQGESPLHF.

This clonotype was observed a few times. The gene calls are TRBV7-9 and TRBJ1-5, with D possibly being TRBD1 (6 bases). Trimming shortened V by 3 bases and J by 6 bases, and 21 bases separated the two germline ends. Looked up from germline, CDR1 is SEHNR and CDR2 is FQNEAQ (reference sequence). The CDR3 is made up of 17 amino acids. The DNA for the CDR3 is TGTGCCAGCAGCTTTAGTCTCAGCGGGGGGCAGGGTCAGCCCCAGCATTTT. Amino acid sequence: CASSFSLSGGQGQPQHF.

This clonotype came up many times. The gene calls are TRBV7-2 and TRBJ1-2; D is unclear. The CDR3 has 15 residues. V lost 0 bases, J lost 0 bases, and 8 bases lay in between. CDR1 is SGHTA and CDR2 is FQGNSA in the germline V gene. Written as DNA, the CDR3 is TGTGCCAGCAGCTTAGCCCCGGGAGCTAACTATGGCTACACCTTC. Encoded protein: CASSLAPGANYGYTF.

This clonotype was recorded many times. The genes are TRBV29-1 and TRBJ1-1; no firm D call. CDR3 length equals 17 residues. Trimming pared 2 bases from V and 0 bases from J, leaving 19 bases between. Germline lookup yields CDR1 SQVTM and CDR2 ANQGSEA. The CDR3 protein is CSVEPRAASYMNTEAFF. In nucleotides, the CDR3 is TGCAGCGTTGAACCAAGGGCAGCCAGTTACATGAACACTGAAGCTTTCTTT.

This clonotype was counted between two and nine times. This chain links TRBV6-5 with TRBJ2-3; D is perhaps TRBD2 (5 bases). Trimming left V 2 bases short and J 5 bases short, with 11 bases between. CDR1 is MNHEY, CDR2 SVGAGI, per germline. The CDR3 is 14 amino acids. CDR3: CASSYGGIGDTQYF. CDR3 nucleotides: TGTGCCAGCAGTTACGGAGGAATTGGAGATACGCAGTATTTT.

This clonotype was observed at least ten times. V gene TRBV6-5 combines with J gene TRBJ1-1; D gene uncertain. Germline CDR1 and CDR2: MNHEY and SVGAGI. Trimming took off 4 bases at V and 4 bases at J, with 13 bases between the two ends. This CDR3 region has 14 residues. The CDR3 region is CASSLTAWVTEAFF. CDR3 in DNA: TGTGCCAGCAGTTTGACCGCTTGGGTCACTGAAGCTTTCTTT.

At least ten counts were recorded for this clonotype. The rearrangement joins TRBV24-1 to TRBJ2-2, with D perhaps being TRBD1 or TRBD2 (5 bases each). Germline V gene sequence: CDR1 KGHDR, CDR2 SFDVKD. The length of the CDR3 is 16 residues. Deletions cut 1 base from V and 0 bases from J, with 8 bases between. CDR3 amino acids: CATSDLVGANTGELFF. The CDR3 DNA follows: TGTGCCACCAGTGATTTAGTGGGGGCGAACACCGGGGAGCTGTTTTTT.

This clonotype has only a few counts. This rearrangement joins TRBV9 to TRBJ1-3; D is unresolved. The CDR3 covers 13 residues. The germline CDR1 and CDR2 sequences are SGDLS and YYNGEE. Trimming left V 5 bases short and J 4 bases short, with 10 bases between. The CDR3 here is CASRSGAGNTIYF. DNA for the CDR3: TGTGCCAGCAGGAGTGGAGCGGGAAACACCATATATTTT.

This clonotype was counted only a few times. J is TRBJ2-4 and V is TRBV6-2 or TRBV6-3; the D call may be TRBD1 or TRBD2 (6 bases each). This CDR3 has 17 amino acids. V lost 2 bases and J 1 base, leaving 15 bases between the germline ends. Germline V CDR1 and CDR2: MNHEY, SVGEGT. The chain's CDR3 is CASSYRGPPFAKNIQYF. CDR3 bases: TGTGCCAGCAGTTACCGGGGGCCTCCCTTTGCCAAAAACATTCAGTACTTC.

This clonotype was picked up many times. The chain combines TRBV2 with TRBJ1-1, with TRBD1 matching over 8 bases. Per the germline V gene, CDR1 is SNHLY and CDR2 is FYNNEI. The ends lost 7 bases at V and 3 bases at J; junction bases unmatched: 7. This CDR3 has 14 residues. CDR3 in DNA: TGTGCCAGCAAACCGGGACAGGTGGACACTGAAGCTTTCTTT. Encoded protein: CASKPGQVDTEAFF. Based on the CDR3 plus reference TRBV2 and TRBJ1-1, the full variable domain is EPEVTQTPSHQVTQMGQEVILRCVPISNHLYFYWYRQILGQKVEFLVSFYNNEISEKSEIFDDQFSVERPDGSNFTLKIRSTKLEDSAMYFCASKPGQVDTEAFFGQGTRLTVV.

This clonotype was seen ten or more times. The chain links TRBV11-2 to TRBJ2-2, with D unresolved. This CDR3 is 13 amino acids long. Germline CDR1 is SGHAT and CDR2 is FQNNGV. V lost 5 bases, J lost 9 bases, and 13 bases lay in between. Written as DNA, the CDR3 is TGTGCCAGCAGCCCAAGGGCCCCCCGGGAGCTGTTTTTT. It is translated as CASSPRAPRELFF.

The V gene is TRBV7-9, the J gene TRBJ2-7; no definite D call. Germline CDR1 and CDR2: SEHNR and FQNEAQ (reference sequence). The CDR3 contains 16 residues. The V gene lost 3 bases and the J gene lost 4 bases, with 19 bases spanning the gap. The CDR3 region has the DNA TGTGCCAGCAGCTTTTTTGGGCAGTCGGTGAAATACGAGCAGTACTTC. It codes for CASSFFGQSVKYEQYF.

This clonotype was recorded at least ten times. The chain couples TRBV5-1 to TRBJ2-1; 11 bases map to TRBD2. Germline V CDR1 and CDR2: SGHRS, YFSETQ. After removal of 6 bases from V and 1 base from J, the junction contained 9 bases not matched to a gene. This CDR3 comprises 17 residues. CDR3 residues: CASKGLAGGRSYNEQFF. For the CDR3, the DNA is TGCGCCAGCAAAGGGCTAGCGGGAGGCCGTTCCTACAATGAGCAGTTCTTC.

The chain has TRBV6-5 and TRBJ1-4; D is ambiguous. The V gene lost 0 bases and the J gene lost 7 bases, with 9 bases spanning the gap. This CDR3 has 14 amino acids. Germline-derived CDR1 and CDR2 are MNHEY and SVGAGI. The CDR3 loop is CASSYSPDREKLFF. The CDR3 region has the DNA TGTGCCAGCAGTTACTCACCAGACCGTGAAAAACTGTTTTTT.

This clonotype has a count of ten or more. This chain connects TRBV6-9 to TRBJ2-3; 9 nucleotides line up with TRBD2. Per the germline V gene, CDR1 is MNHGY and CDR2 is SVAAGI. V shed 4 bases, J shed 2 bases, and the junction held 10 bases outside the gene matches. CDR3 length: 17 amino acids. This CDR3 reads CASSSFSGSRPTDTQYF. DNA of the CDR3: TGTGCCAGCAGTTCGTTTAGCGGGAGCAGGCCCACAGATACGCAGTATTTT.

This chain joins TRBV5-4 and TRBJ2-1, with 10 bases matching TRBD2. V shed 1 base and J 6 bases; nucleotides not matched to a gene: 7. The CDR3 has 16 residues. CDR1 and CDR2 from the germline V gene are SGHNT and YYREEE (reference sequence). CDR3 amino acids: CASSLSRAGGTNEQFF. The DNA for the CDR3 is TGTGCCAGCAGCTTGTCTAGAGCGGGAGGGACCAATGAGCAGTTCTTC.

The chain employs TRBV7-6 and TRBJ2-3; TRBD1 might be the D (5 bases). The length of the CDR3 is 16 residues. The V end was cut by 1 base, the J end by 2 bases, with 13 bases between. Germline loops: CDR1 SGHVS, CDR2 FNYEAQ. Here the CDR3 DNA reads TGTGCCAGCAGCTTAGGAGTCAGGGCAACCACAGATACGCAGTATTTT. This gives the protein CASSLGVRATTDTQYF.

This clonotype was observed at least ten times. The chain joins TRBV5-6 to TRBJ2-1, with 7 bases lining up with TRBD2. The length of the CDR3 is 15 residues. Germline V gene sequence: CDR1 SGHDT, CDR2 YYEEEE. V lost 0 bases and J lost 6; bases outside the gene matches: 6. CDR3 sequence reads: CASSLAPASGNEQFF. The CDR3 region has the DNA TGTGCCAGCAGCTTGGCCCCGGCTAGCGGCAATGAGCAGTTCTTC.